This entry concerns a single TCR beta chain. These data belong to a study of blood T cell repertoires in COVID-19. The overall study: Acute-phase and convalescent COVID-19 samples originated in the United States, Italy and Spain. PBMCs, B-cell-depleted T cells, or T cells provided the cDNA or gDNA that made up the material.

Original methodology: How many nucleated cells were present was estimated from reference gene primer amplification. Sequenced by immunoSEQ multiplex PCR; TCRdb stores in-frame clones only, minus some. V and J calls and clone size are given by that table; D and trimming were obtained from the DNA. The top ten hold approximately 12% of the sample, which has about 210,000 clones, more than 75% seen once. There are 18 residues in the CDR3. Losses at the gene ends were 4 bases for V and 5 bases for J; bases not matched to a gene: 19. Germline CDR1 reads SEHNR; CDR2 reads FQNEAQ (reference sequence). This receptor was identified in a woman aged 40-49 years with acute or convalescent COVID-19. The V call is TRBV7-9, the J call TRBJ2-5; 7 nucleotides agree with TRBD2. The sequenced sample was peripheral blood. DNA of the CDR3: TGTGCCAGCAGCTCACTACTTCGATTCGGGGGTAGCGGGGAGACCCAGTACTTC. Its protein is CASSSLLRFGGSGETQYF. Combining the CDR3 with reference TRBV7-9 and TRBJ2-5 gives the whole variable domain DTGVSQNPRHKITKRGQNVTFRCDPISEHNRLYWYRQTLGQGPEFLTYFQNEAQLEKSRLLSDRFSAERPKGSFSTLEIQRTEQGDSAMYLCASSSLLRFGGSGETQYFGPGTRLLVL.